The rows below give T cell receptor beta chains drawn from one sample of a study of blood T cell repertoires in COVID-19. Only in-frame clones appear in the TCRdb table, and some are missing; sequencing was by immunoSEQ multiplex PCR. The data show around 75,000 clones, approximately 90% seen once. Sequencing was carried out using peripheral blood. These receptors originate from a human donor in a cohort sampled during active COVID-19. Both conserved end residues are part of each CDR3. A D gene is named only where the DNA matches it firmly. Size values are once, few and many counts, or a class for expanded clones, and some rows have none.

TRBV27	NA	TRBJ2-7	TRBD1	CASSPTTNHRGRGEQYF	TGTGCCAGCAGTCCGACAACAAATCACAGGGGGCGAGGGGAGCAGTACTTC
TRBV7-7	NA	TRBJ2-5	TRBD2	CASSLIGGAGETQYF	TGTGCCAGCAGCTTAATCGGGGGGGCCGGAGAGACCCAGTACTTC
TRBV5-4	few	TRBJ2-7	NA	CASSLESSSYEQYF	TGTGCCAGCAGCTTGGAATCCTCCTCCTACGAGCAGTACTTC
TRBV5-1	NA	TRBJ2-7	NA	CASSFSETGIEQYF	TGCGCCAGCAGCTTTTCTGAGACAGGTATCGAGCAGTACTTC
TRBV6-5	NA	TRBJ2-7	TRBD2	CASSMGLAGGYEQYF	TGTGCCAGTTCTATGGGACTAGCGGGGGGATACGAGCAGTACTTC
TRBV7-6	NA	TRBJ2-5	NA	CASSLAPGDAETQYF	TGTGCCAGCAGCTTAGCCCCGGGAGACGCGGAGACCCAGTACTTC
TRBV4-3	NA	TRBJ2-2	NA	CASSHQAQAVDTGELFF	TGCGCCAGCAGCCACCAGGCCCAAGCGGTGGACACCGGGGAGCTGTTTTTT
TRBV2	NA	TRBJ2-1	NA	CASSEAGTAHNEQFF	TGTGCCAGCAGTGAAGCGGGCACGGCTCACAATGAGCAGTTCTTC
TRBV9	NA	TRBJ1-1	NA	CASSVVPGGTEAFF	TGTGCCAGCAGCGTAGTCCCGGGAGGGACTGAAGCTTTCTTT
TRBV5-4	NA	TRBJ1-2	TRBD1	CASSLKTGGDYGYTF	TGTGCCAGCAGCCTTAAAACAGGGGGCGACTATGGCTACACCTTC
TRBV18	NA	TRBJ1-1	TRBD1	CASSLNRGDTEAFF	TGTGCCAGCTCATTAAACAGGGGGGACACTGAAGCTTTCTTT
TRBV7-6	NA	TRBJ1-4	NA	CASSLGTGTNEKLFF	TGTGCCAGCAGCTTAGGAACAGGGACTAATGAAAAACTGTTTTTT
TRBV2	once	TRBJ2-7	NA	CASKARDMSSYEQYF	TGTGCCAGCAAGGCTCGGGACATGAGCTCCTACGAGCAGTACTTC
TRBV10-2	once	TRBJ2-1	NA	CASSGAGSSYNEQFF	TGCGCCAGCAGTGGGGCGGGGAGCTCCTACAATGAGCAGTTCTTC
TRBV7-9	NA	TRBJ1-2	TRBD1	CASSTSGTGVNYGYTF	TGTGCCAGCAGCACATCCGGGACAGGGGTTAACTATGGCTACACCTTC
TRBV25-1	NA	TRBJ1-3	NA	CASSEPGASGNTIYF	TGTGCCAGCAGTGAGCCAGGGGCCTCTGGAAACACCATATATTTT
TRBV30	few	TRBJ2-2	NA	CAWGRGGGTGELFF	TGTGCCTGGGGCAGGGGAGGGGGCACCGGGGAGCTGTTTTTT
TRBV3-1/TRBV3-2	NA	TRBJ1-3	TRBD1	CASSHSGTVSGNTIYF	TGTGCCAGCAGCCATTCCGGGACAGTCTCTGGAAACACCATATATTTT
TRBV5-1	NA	TRBJ1-4	NA	CASSLSGGNEKLFF	TGCGCCAGCAGCTTGTCCGGAGGTAATGAAAAACTGTTTTTT
TRBV29-1	NA	TRBJ2-1	TRBD2	CSVSGGASYNEQFF	TGCAGCGTTAGCGGGGGGGCGTCCTACAATGAGCAGTTCTTC
TRBV9	NA	TRBJ2-1	NA	CASSGLRDYNEQFF	TGTGCCAGCAGCGGCCTCCGGGACTACAATGAGCAGTTCTTC
TRBV5-1	NA	TRBJ2-2	NA	CASSSDGRGELFF	TGCGCCAGCAGCTCGGATGGGCGCGGGGAGCTGTTTTTT
TRBV5-1	NA	TRBJ1-4	NA	CASSLEGVGGPTNEKLFF	TGCGCCAGCAGCTTGGAGGGTGTCGGGGGGCCAACTAATGAAAAACTGTTTTTT
TRBV24-1	NA	TRBJ2-3	TRBD2	CATSDLAGGLDTQYF	TGTGCCACCAGTGATTTAGCGGGAGGGTTAGATACGCAGTATTTT
TRBV10-3	NA	TRBJ2-1	NA	CAISDGTHPGNEQFF	TGTGCCATCAGTGATGGGACTCACCCTGGCAATGAGCAGTTCTTC
TRBV7-7	NA	TRBJ2-5	TRBD1	CASSFGTVGETQYF	TGTGCCAGCAGCTTCGGGACAGTAGGAGAGACCCAGTACTTC
TRBV3-1/TRBV3-2	NA	TRBJ1-2	TRBD1	CASSPGQGAFSYGYTF	TGTGCCAGCAGCCCGGGACAGGGGGCCTTTAGCTATGGCTACACCTTC
TRBV3-1/TRBV3-2	NA	TRBJ1-3	NA	CASSRSEGGFSGNTIYF	TGTGCCAGCAGCCGGTCGGAGGGGGGGTTTTCTGGAAACACCATATATTTT
TRBV3-1/TRBV3-2	NA	TRBJ1-2	NA	CASTLGVEAIYGYTF	TGTGCCAGTACCCTAGGAGTCGAGGCCATCTATGGCTACACCTTC